The 29 T cell receptor beta chains given below trace back to one sample, sequenced in a study of blood T cells in healthy people across ages. A second PCR, run for roughly 6 to 11 cycles, used a sample-barcoded 5' primer plus a J-beta primer mix. TCRdb passed the 5' RACE reads through MiXCR, listing each CDR3 protein once. The table lists over a million distinct CDR3 sequences, about 42% of them singletons. Sequencing was done on a sample of blood. The receptor source for this set is a woman younger than 35 in good health.

This clonotype was seen only a few times. The rearrangement links TRBV14 to TRBJ1-2; TRBD1 might be the D (5 bases). The CDR3 spans 13 residues. The germline V and J ends were trimmed by 0 bases and 8 bases, with 10 bases remaining between them. Germline CDR1 and CDR2: SGHDN and FVKESK. In DNA form, the CDR3 reads TGTGCCAGCAGCCAAGACAGGGTACACGGCTACACCTTC. It translates to CASSQDRVHGYTF.

A remark on this clonotype: A much larger clone differs from this one at a single base, so this may be a read error. The chain joins TRBV29-1 to TRBJ2-7; possible D gene TRBD2, 6 bases. CDR1 and CDR2 from the germline V gene are SQVTM and ANQGSEA. Trimming removed 5 bases from V and 7 bases from J, with 27 bases in between. This CDR3 has 16 residues. The CDR3, as DNA: TGCAGCGTTCTCCTGAGAGGGAGGCACTCCTACAATGAGCAGTACTTC. Encoded protein: CSVLLRGRHSYNEQYF.

Concerning this clonotype: At one of its ends the junction is not consistent with the germline gene, which may arise from a read error. The V gene is TRBV12-3 or TRBV12-4, the J gene TRBJ2-3; the D gene is possibly TRBD2 (7 bases). CDR3 length equals 14 residues. CDR3 in amino acids: CASSFGGAADTEYF. In nucleotides, the CDR3 is TGTGCCAGCAGTTTTGGGGGGGCCGCAGATACGGAGTATTTT.

This CDR3 reads CASSWSVANTEAFF. In DNA, the CDR3 is TGTGCCAGCAGCTGGTCCGTGGCGAACACTGAAGCTTTCTTT. The genes are TRBV5-5 and TRBJ1-1; D gene unclear. The CDR3 has 14 residues. Germline V gene data show CDR1 as SGHKS and CDR2 as YYEKEE (reference sequence). V lost 3 bases, J lost 1 base, and 10 bases lay in between.

This clonotype was found a few times. The rearrangement links TRBV2 to TRBJ2-1, with 7 bases matching TRBD2. This CDR3 is 15 amino acids long. The V and J ends lost 0 bases and 7 bases, in that order; junction bases with no gene match: 6. CDR1 is SNHLY and CDR2 is FYNNEI in the germline V gene. CDR3 DNA: TGTGCCAGCAGTGAAGCGCGGTGGGGGGGGAATGAGCAGTTCTTC. It encodes CASSEARWGGNEQFF.

V gene TRBV29-1 combines with J gene TRBJ2-3, with unresolved D. The germline gives CDR1 SQVTM, CDR2 ANQGSEA. The CDR3 covers 14 residues. V shed 7 bases and J shed 4 bases, with 18 bases lying between them. The CDR3 loop reads CSAEGPGMSDTQYF. The CDR3 region has the DNA TGCAGCGCCGAAGGGCCAGGAATGTCAGATACGCAGTATTTT.

J is TRBJ2-1 and V is TRBV5-6; 7 bases map to TRBD1. The CDR3 is made up of 17 amino acids. CDR1 and CDR2 (germline): SGHDT, YYEEEE. With V trimmed by 5 bases and J by 8 bases, 19 bases remained unmatched. For the CDR3, the DNA is TGTGCCAGCAGGGCCCCCCGACAGGGCCACAATTCATATGAGCAGTTCTTC. Protein: CASRAPRQGHNSYEQFF.

This clonotype was recorded a few times. The chain couples TRBV4-1 to TRBJ2-3, with TRBD2 matching 9 bases. The CDR3 consists of 17 residues. In germline, CDR1 is MGHRA, CDR2 YSYEKL. The junction had 4 bases not matched to a gene; V was cut back by 0 bases and J by 0 bases. The CDR3 is CASSQERRGGSTDTQYF. The CDR3 bases are TGCGCCAGCAGCCAAGAGAGGCGGGGGGGTAGCACAGATACGCAGTATTTT.

The chain employs TRBV30 and TRBJ2-4, with D possibly being TRBD2 (6 bases). The CDR3 covers 15 residues. The germline V gene encodes CDR1 GTSNPN and CDR2 SVGIG (reference sequence). Trimming took off 2 bases at V and 8 bases at J, with 19 bases between the two ends. The CDR3 DNA is TGTGCCTGGAGTCCAGACGGACGGCGGAGGGACATTCAGTACTTC. This encodes CAWSPDGRRRDIQYF.

This clonotype has at least ten counts. The chain is built from TRBV29-1 and TRBJ2-7, with TRBD1 matching 9 bases. Trimming cost V 5 bases and J 5 bases; bases outside gene matches: 13. From germline, CDR1 is SQVTM and CDR2 ANQGSEA. The CDR3 has 15 amino acids. Here the CDR3 reads CSVSFRGQGTDEQYF. The CDR3 region has the DNA TGCAGCGTTTCTTTCCGAGGACAGGGGACAGACGAGCAGTACTTC.

This rearrangement joins TRBV20-1 to TRBJ2-7; D call uncertain. The CDR3 is 17 amino acids. Germline V gene data show CDR1 as DFQATT and CDR2 as SNEGSKA (reference sequence). V lost 0 bases, J lost 3 bases, and 21 bases lay in between. In DNA form, the CDR3 reads TGCAGTGCTAGAGAACTCAGGCCAGGACCCAATTTCTACGAGCAGTACTTC. It is translated as CSARELRPGPNFYEQYF.

This clonotype was seen more than once but under ten times. The chain links TRBV6-5 to TRBJ2-3; no clear D. The CDR3 contains 14 residues. Germline CDR1 MNHEY, CDR2 SVGAGI. V was cut by 4 bases and J by 2 bases, with 10 bases left in between. The CDR3 sequence is CASSSRVYTDTQYF. CDR3 bases: TGTGCCAGCAGTTCTCGGGTCTACACAGATACGCAGTATTTT.

The V and J genes are TRBV5-6 and TRBJ1-1; TRBD1 matches 12 bases. Germline V gene data show CDR1 as SGHDT and CDR2 as YYEEEE. Losses at the gene ends were 4 bases for V and 7 bases for J; bases not matched to a gene: 14. The CDR3 sequence is 17 residues long. CDR3 region: CASSPPVGTGGQSEAFF. The CDR3 DNA reads as TGTGCCAGCAGCCCGCCGGTTGGGACAGGGGGCCAAAGTGAAGCTTTCTTT.

The chain links TRBV4-1 to TRBJ2-1; the match to TRBD1 covers 7 bases. The V gene's germline CDR1 is MGHRA and CDR2 YSYEKL. CDR3 length: 15 residues. V gave up 3 bases and J gave up 2 bases; unmatched junction bases: 4. DNA for the CDR3: TGCGCCAGCAGCCAGGGACAGTTCCCCTACAATGAGCAGTTCTTC. It encodes CASSQGQFPYNEQFF.

This sequence joins TRBV29-1 and TRBJ1-5; TRBD1 matches at 9 bases. CDR3 length: 13 amino acids. Per the germline V gene, CDR1 is SQVTM and CDR2 is ANQGSEA. V lost 6 bases, J lost 7 bases, and 7 bases stayed unmatched. CDR3 in DNA: TGCAGCGTCGGGACAGGGTTCGACCAGCCCCAGCATTTT. It translates to CSVGTGFDQPQHF.

V and J are TRBV4-3 and TRBJ2-1, with D perhaps TRBD1 (5 bases). This CDR3 has 16 amino acids. In germline, CDR1 is LGHNA, CDR2 YSLEER. V was clipped by 0 bases and J by 4 bases, with 13 bases between them. Here the CDR3 DNA reads TGCGCCAGCAGCCAAGACCTTGACAGCAGGTACAATGAGCAGTTCTTC. Its translation: CASSQDLDSRYNEQFF.

This chain connects TRBV9 to TRBJ2-3, with D perhaps TRBD1 or TRBD2 (5 bases each). V lost 2 bases to trimming and J lost 2 bases, with 12 bases between them. This CDR3 region has 15 residues. The germline gives CDR1 SGDLS, CDR2 YYNGEE. This chain's CDR3 is CASSVRDLSTDTQYF. CDR3 in DNA: TGTGCCAGCAGCGTCCGGGACCTATCCACAGATACGCAGTATTTT.

V usage is TRBV27 and J usage is TRBJ2-2, with D maybe TRBD1 (5 bases). The CDR3 covers 14 residues. Trimming removed 4 bases from V and 3 bases from J, with 9 bases in between. Germline CDR1 MNHEY, CDR2 SMNVEV (reference sequence). The CDR3 bases are TGTGCCAGCAGTTACCGACAGCACACCGGGGAGCTGTTTTTT. This gives the protein CASSYRQHTGELFF.

V is TRBV5-1 and J is TRBJ2-3; D is possibly TRBD2 (7 bases). Trimming removed 6 bases at V and 3 bases at J, with 14 bases between. Per the germline V gene, CDR1 is SGHRS and CDR2 is YFSETQ. This CDR3 contains 14 residues. The CDR3 DNA follows: TGCGCCAGCAAGCTGGGGGGGCCGACAGATACGCAGTATTTT. Its translation is CASKLGGPTDTQYF.

The table lists this clonotype with many counts. The chain joins TRBV6-6 to TRBJ2-7, with 7 positions matching TRBD1. The junction had 0 bases not matched to a gene; V was cut back by 2 bases and J by 5 bases. The CDR3 loop spans 12 amino acids. Germline CDR1 reads MNHNY; CDR2 reads SVGAGI (reference sequence). Here the CDR3 reads CASSYTGDEQYF. The CDR3 nucleotides are TGTGCCAGCAGTTACACAGGGGACGAGCAGTACTTC.

The chain has TRBV29-1 and TRBJ1-2; D not certain. This CDR3 is 15 amino acids long. Trimming pared 1 base from V and 5 bases from J, leaving 17 bases between. CDR1 SQVTM and CDR2 ANQGSEA come from the germline V gene. CDR3 bases: TGCAGCGTTGAAGGAGGCACAGCCAAGGGATATGGCTACACCTTC. Encoded protein: CSVEGGTAKGYGYTF.

On this clonotype itself: The germline gene is not matched at one end of the junction; a read error may be the cause. The chain couples TRBV12-3 or TRBV12-4 to TRBJ2-5; D is undetermined. The CDR3 runs 14 residues. The CDR3 spells CASSYDSPQEAQYF. In nucleotides, the CDR3 is TGTGCCAGCAGCTACGATTCACCTCAAGAGGCCCAGTACTTC.

This chain joins TRBV27 and TRBJ2-1; D gene ambiguous. The length of the CDR3 is 14 residues. Deletions cut 10 bases from V and 2 bases from J, with 15 bases between. Germline V gene sequence: CDR1 MNHEY, CDR2 SMNVEV (reference sequence). CDR3 sequence: CATKTDIPYNEQFF. The DNA of the CDR3 is TGTGCCACCAAGACGGATATCCCCTACAATGAGCAGTTCTTC.

V is TRBV6-2 or TRBV6-3 and J is TRBJ1-5, with TRBD1 identical over 8 bases. Germline V gene lookup returns CDR1 MNHEY and CDR2 SVGEGT. The CDR3 covers 14 residues. The V gene end was trimmed by 6 bases and the J gene end by 6 bases; junction bases not matched to a gene: 7. The CDR3 sequence is CASRSDRVIQPQHF. Written as DNA, the CDR3 is TGTGCCAGCAGATCGGACAGGGTAATTCAGCCCCAGCATTTT.

This clonotype came up a few times. The chain carries TRBV20-1 and TRBJ2-4; tentatively, D is TRBD1 (5 bases). The DNA end is more similar to TRBJ2-7, so the J call may be wrong. The germline CDR1 and CDR2 sequences are DFQATT and SNEGSKA (reference sequence). This CDR3 comprises 15 residues. As DNA, the CDR3 is TGCAGTGCTAGAGATCCGGCCAGGGTCCACTACGAGCAGTACTTC. Translating gives CSARDPARVHYEQYF.

There are a few counts of this clonotype. The chain is built from TRBV7-2 and TRBJ1-2; D not certain. This CDR3 comprises 16 residues. V gave up 1 base and J gave up 4 bases, with 16 bases separating them. Germline assignment: CDR1 SGHTA and CDR2 FQGNSA. The CDR3 DNA is TGTGCCAGCAGCTTAGTGGAGGGATTTGGGTCCTATGGCTACACCTTC. Translated: CASSLVEGFGSYGYTF.

This clonotype showed up just a few times. V is TRBV5-1 and J is TRBJ1-1, with D uncertain. The CDR3 is 15 residues long. The germline V gene encodes CDR1 SGHRS and CDR2 YFSETQ. Trimming shortened V by 0 bases and J by 1 base, and 10 bases separated the two germline ends. This CDR3 is CASSLAPGSNTEAFF. The CDR3 DNA sequence: TGCGCCAGCAGCTTGGCACCGGGGTCGAACACTGAAGCTTTCTTT.

This clonotype was recorded many times. V gene TRBV10-3 combines with J gene TRBJ1-2; D is unresolved. CDR3 length: 14 residues. V was cut by 6 bases and J by 0 bases, with 11 bases left in between. Germline V gene lookup returns CDR1 ENHRY and CDR2 SYGVKD. The CDR3 nucleotides are TGTGCCATCAGGCCAGAGAATTCTAACTATGGCTACACCTTC. This encodes CAIRPENSNYGYTF.

The V and J genes are TRBV4-3 and TRBJ1-6; D gene unclear. This CDR3 spans 15 amino acids. The V gene's germline CDR1 is LGHNA and CDR2 YSLEER. Trimming removed 0 bases from V and 7 bases from J, with 10 bases in between. The CDR3 DNA sequence: TGCGCCAGCAGCCAAGAACGGACCATCAATTCACCCCTCCACTTT. This gives the protein CASSQERTINSPLHF.